This T cell receptor beta chain appears in the sequencing data of a study of blood T cell repertoires in COVID-19. CDR1 is SNHLY, CDR2 FYNNEI, per germline. V shed 4 bases, J shed 4 bases, and the junction held 9 bases outside the gene matches. This CDR3 has 15 residues. TCRdb's table, derived via immunoSEQ multiplex PCR, lists solely in-frame clones and lacks some. The data show over 200,000 clones, more than 70% seen once. V usage is TRBV2 and J usage is TRBJ1-2, with 7 bases aligning to TRBD1. This TCR was sampled from a man older than 75 with acute or convalescent COVID-19. Sequenced input: peripheral blood. The CDR3 sequence: CASSVAKGAGYGYTF. The DNA of the CDR3 is TGTGCCAGCAGTGTGGCGAAGGGGGCTGGCTATGGCTACACCTTC.